Listed below are T cell receptor beta chains from one sample, sequenced in a study of T cells in Graves' hyperthyroidism and ophthalmopathy. TCRdb re-called the multiplex PCR reads through MiXCR, storing one row per CDR3 protein. The top ten hold 8.9% of the sample, which has about 840,000 distinct CDR3 sequences, 35% to 45% seen once. The sample comprised blood. The receptors derive from a man younger than 35 with Graves' hyperthyroidism. CDR3s include the opening cysteine and the closing phenylalanine or tryptophan.

>TRBJ2-7|TRBV10-2
CASGKGASYEQYF
>TRBJ2-7|TRBV6-5
CAISEWSSDYEQYF
>TRBJ2-7|TRBV5-5
CASSYAQGPNEQYF
>TRBJ1-4|TRBV9
CASSYGTGAVANEKLFF
>TRBJ1-4|TRBV5-1
CASSLGRGFERLFF
>TRBJ1-2|TRBV12-3/TRBV12-4
CASSCRMGPKGYTF
>TRBJ2-7|TRBV29-1
CSGGNEQYF
>TRBJ1-3|TRBV5-5
CASSYATGTSSGNTIYF
>TRBJ1-5|TRBV2
CASTGTGQPQHF
>TRBJ1-6|TRBV7-9
CASSLSGTGESPLHF
>TRBJ2-7|TRBV5-6
CASSAMRGQGSYEQYF
>TRBJ2-5|TRBV9
CASSVNSRDQETQYF
>TRBJ2-7|TRBV7-8
CASREAGPYEQYF
>TRBJ1-1|TRBV10-3
CATGTGNTEAFF
>TRBJ2-5|TRBV25-1
CASSEWGLGETQYF